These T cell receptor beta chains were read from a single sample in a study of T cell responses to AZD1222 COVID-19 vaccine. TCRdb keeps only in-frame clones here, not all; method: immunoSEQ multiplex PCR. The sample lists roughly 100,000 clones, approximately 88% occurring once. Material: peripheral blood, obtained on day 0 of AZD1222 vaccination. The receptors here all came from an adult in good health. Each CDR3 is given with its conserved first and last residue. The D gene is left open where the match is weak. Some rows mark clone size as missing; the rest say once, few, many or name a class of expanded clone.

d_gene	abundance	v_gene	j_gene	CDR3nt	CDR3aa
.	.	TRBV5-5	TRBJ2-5	TGTGCCAGCAGCTTGGGCCTAGCGGAGACCCAGTACTTC	CASSLGLAETQYF
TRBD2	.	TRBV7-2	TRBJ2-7	TGTGCCAGCAGCTTAGATTCGAGACTAGCGGGAGTCTACGAGCAGTACTTC	CASSLDSRLAGVYEQYF
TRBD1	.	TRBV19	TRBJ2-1	TGTGCCAGTAGTATATGGGCAGGGGGAGTGAAAATCTCCTACAATGAGCAGTTCTTC	CASSIWAGGVKISYNEQFF
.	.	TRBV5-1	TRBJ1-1	TGCGCCAGCAGCCTGAGCCCAGGGACGCCTGAAGCTTTCTTT	CASSLSPGTPEAFF
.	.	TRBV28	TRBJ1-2	TGTGCCAGCAGTTCTGGACAAAACTATGGCTACACCTTC	CASSSGQNYGYTF
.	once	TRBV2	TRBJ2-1	TGTGCCAGCAGTGCCTCCTACAATGAGCAGTTCTTC	CASSASYNEQFF
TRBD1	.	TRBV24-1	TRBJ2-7	TGTGCCACCAGTGAACTACTGGACAGGTACGAGCAGTACTTC	CATSELLDRYEQYF
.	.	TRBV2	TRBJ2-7	TGTGCCAGCAGTGAAAACAACCCACCCTACGAGCAGTACTTC	CASSENNPPYEQYF
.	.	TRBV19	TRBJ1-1	TGTGCCAGTAGCCCCGACCCCGGGGGATTCTCTGAAGCTTTCTTT	CASSPDPGGFSEAFF
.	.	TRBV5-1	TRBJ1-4	TGCGCCAGCAGCCCTGTCAGTCGGTTTGAAAAACTGTTTTTT	CASSPVSRFEKLFF
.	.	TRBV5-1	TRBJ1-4	TGCGCCAGCAGCTCCGACATAAATGAAAAACTGTTTTTT	CASSSDINEKLFF
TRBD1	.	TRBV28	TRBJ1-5	TGTGCCAGCAGTTCGCGACAGGGACGAAGGGGTCAGCCCCAGCATTTT	CASSSRQGRRGQPQHF
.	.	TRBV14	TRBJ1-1	TGTGCCAGCAGCCGCATACCCCTTTGGGGCAGGGTGATGAACACTGAAGCTTTCTTT	CASSRIPLWGRVMNTEAFF
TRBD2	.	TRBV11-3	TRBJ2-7	TGTGCCAGCAGCCTGGACTGGACTAGCGGTATAGTTTTC	CASSLDWTSGIVF
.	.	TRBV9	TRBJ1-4	TGTGCCAGCAGCGTATCAGGTACGGGCGATGAAAAACTGTTTTTT	CASSVSGTGDEKLFF
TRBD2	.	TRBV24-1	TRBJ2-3	TGTGCCACCGGACTCTCTAGCGGGGAAACAGATACGCAGTATTTT	CATGLSSGETDTQYF